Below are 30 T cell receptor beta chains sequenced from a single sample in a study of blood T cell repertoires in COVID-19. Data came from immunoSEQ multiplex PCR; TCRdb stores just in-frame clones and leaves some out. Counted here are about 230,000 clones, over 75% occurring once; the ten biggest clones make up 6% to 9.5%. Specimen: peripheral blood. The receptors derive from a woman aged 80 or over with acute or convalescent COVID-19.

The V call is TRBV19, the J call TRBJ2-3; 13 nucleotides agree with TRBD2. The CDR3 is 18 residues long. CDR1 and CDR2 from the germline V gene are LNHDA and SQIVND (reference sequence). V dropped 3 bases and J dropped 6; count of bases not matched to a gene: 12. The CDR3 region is CASSISGTSGKTVDTQYF. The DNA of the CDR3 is TGTGCCAGTAGTATCTCGGGGACTAGCGGGAAAACGGTCGATACGCAGTATTTT.

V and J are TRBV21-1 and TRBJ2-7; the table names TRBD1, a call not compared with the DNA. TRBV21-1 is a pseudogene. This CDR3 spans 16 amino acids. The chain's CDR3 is CASSNPGQGACYEQYF. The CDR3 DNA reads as TGTGCCAGCAGCAACCCAGGACAGGGGGCTTGCTACGAGCAGTACTTC.

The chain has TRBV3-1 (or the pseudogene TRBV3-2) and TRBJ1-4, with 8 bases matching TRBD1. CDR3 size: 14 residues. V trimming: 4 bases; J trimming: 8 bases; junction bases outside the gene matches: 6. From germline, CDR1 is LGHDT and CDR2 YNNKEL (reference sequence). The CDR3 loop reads CASSLQGANEKLFF. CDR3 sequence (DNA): TGTGCCAGCAGCCTTCAGGGGGCGAACGAAAAACTGTTTTTT.

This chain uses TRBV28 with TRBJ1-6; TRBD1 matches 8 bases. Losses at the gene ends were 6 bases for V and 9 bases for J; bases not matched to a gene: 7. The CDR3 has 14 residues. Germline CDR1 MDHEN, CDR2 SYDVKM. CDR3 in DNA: TGTGCCAGCAGCCAGGGGGCGACTGTTTCACCCCTCCACTTT. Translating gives CASSQGATVSPLHF.

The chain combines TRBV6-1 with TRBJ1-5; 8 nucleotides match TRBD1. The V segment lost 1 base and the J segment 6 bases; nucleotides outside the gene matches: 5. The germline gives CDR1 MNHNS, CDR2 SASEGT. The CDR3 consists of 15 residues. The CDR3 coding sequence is TGTGCCAGCAGTGAAGGCGGACAGGGCACTCAGCCCCAGCATTTT. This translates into CASSEGGQGTQPQHF.

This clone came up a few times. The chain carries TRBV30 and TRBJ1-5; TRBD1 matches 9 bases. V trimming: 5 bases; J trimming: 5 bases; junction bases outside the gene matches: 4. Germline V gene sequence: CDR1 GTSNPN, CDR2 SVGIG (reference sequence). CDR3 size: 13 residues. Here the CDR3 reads CAWAGTGHQPQHF. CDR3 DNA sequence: TGTGCCTGGGCCGGGACAGGGCATCAGCCCCAGCATTTT.

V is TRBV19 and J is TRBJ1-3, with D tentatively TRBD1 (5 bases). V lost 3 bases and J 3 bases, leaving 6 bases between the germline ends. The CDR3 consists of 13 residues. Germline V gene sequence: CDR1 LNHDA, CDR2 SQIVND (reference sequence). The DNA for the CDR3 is TGTGCCAGTAGTATGACAGATGGAAACACCATATATTTT. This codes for CASSMTDGNTIYF.

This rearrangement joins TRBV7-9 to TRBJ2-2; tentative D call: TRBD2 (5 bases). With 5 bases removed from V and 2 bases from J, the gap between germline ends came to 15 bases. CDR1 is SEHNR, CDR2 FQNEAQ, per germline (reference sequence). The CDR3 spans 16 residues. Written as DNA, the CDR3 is TGTGCCAGCAGCCCCTATGGCGGGCGAAACACCGGGGAGCTGTTTTTT. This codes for CASSPYGGRNTGELFF. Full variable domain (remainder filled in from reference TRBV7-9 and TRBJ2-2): DTGVSQNPRHKITKRGQNVTFRCDPISEHNRLYWYRQTLGQGPEFLTYFQNEAQLEKSRLLSDRFSAERPKGSFSTLEIQRTEQGDSAMYLCASSPYGGRNTGELFFGEGSRLTVL.

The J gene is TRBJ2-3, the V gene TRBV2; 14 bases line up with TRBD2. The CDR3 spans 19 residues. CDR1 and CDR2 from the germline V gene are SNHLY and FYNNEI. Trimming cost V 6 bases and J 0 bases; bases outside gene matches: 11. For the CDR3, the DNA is TGTGCCAGCAGCACCTCCGGGACTAGCGGGGGCACTAGCACAGATACGCAGTATTTT. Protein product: CASSTSGTSGGTSTDTQYF.

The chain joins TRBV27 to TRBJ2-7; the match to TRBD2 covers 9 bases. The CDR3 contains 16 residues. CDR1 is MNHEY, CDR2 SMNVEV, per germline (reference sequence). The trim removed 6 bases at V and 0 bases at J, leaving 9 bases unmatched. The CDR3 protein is CASRGAASGNSYEQYF. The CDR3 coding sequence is TGTGCCAGCAGAGGGGCGGCTAGCGGGAACTCCTACGAGCAGTACTTC.

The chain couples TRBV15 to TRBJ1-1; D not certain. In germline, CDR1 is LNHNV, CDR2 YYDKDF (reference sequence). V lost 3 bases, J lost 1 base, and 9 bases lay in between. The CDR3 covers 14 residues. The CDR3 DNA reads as TGTGCCACCAGCAGCCCTAACCCGAACACTGAAGCTTTCTTT. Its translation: CATSSPNPNTEAFF.

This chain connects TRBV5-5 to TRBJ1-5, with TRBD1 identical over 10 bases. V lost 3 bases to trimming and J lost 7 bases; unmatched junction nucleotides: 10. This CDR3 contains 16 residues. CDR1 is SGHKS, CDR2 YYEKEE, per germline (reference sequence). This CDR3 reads CASSWESTGGWQPQHF. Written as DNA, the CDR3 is TGTGCCAGCAGCTGGGAGTCGACAGGGGGCTGGCAGCCCCAGCATTTT.

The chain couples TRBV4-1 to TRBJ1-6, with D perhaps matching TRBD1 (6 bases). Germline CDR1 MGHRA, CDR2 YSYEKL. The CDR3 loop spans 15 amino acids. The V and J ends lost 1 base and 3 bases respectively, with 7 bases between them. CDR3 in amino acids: CASSQVQGYNSPLHF. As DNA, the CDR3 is TGCGCCAGCAGCCAAGTACAGGGCTATAATTCACCCCTCCACTTT.

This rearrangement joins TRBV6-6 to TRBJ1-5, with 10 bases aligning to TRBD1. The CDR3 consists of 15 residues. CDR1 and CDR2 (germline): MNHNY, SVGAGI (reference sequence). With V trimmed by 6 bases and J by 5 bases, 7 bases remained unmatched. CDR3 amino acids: CASRSRQGAYQPQHF. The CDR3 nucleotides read TGTGCCAGCAGATCTCGACAGGGGGCTTATCAGCCCCAGCATTTT.

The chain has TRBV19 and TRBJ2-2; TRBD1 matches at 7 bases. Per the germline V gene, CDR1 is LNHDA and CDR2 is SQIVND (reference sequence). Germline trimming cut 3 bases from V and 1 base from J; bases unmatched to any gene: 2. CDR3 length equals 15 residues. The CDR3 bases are TGTGCCAGTAGTATGGGACAGAAGAACACCGGGGAGCTGTTTTTT. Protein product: CASSMGQKNTGELFF.

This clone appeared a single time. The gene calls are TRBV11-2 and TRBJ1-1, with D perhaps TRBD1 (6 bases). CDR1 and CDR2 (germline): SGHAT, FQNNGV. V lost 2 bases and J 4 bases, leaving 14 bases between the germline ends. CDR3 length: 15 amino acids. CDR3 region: CASSLRLGAGTEAFF. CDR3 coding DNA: TGTGCCAGCAGCTTAAGGCTGGGGGCCGGCACTGAAGCTTTCTTT.

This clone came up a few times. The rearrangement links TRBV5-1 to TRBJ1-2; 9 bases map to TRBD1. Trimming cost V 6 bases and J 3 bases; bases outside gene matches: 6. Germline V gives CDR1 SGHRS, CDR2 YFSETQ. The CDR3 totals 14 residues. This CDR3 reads CASKRDRADYGYTF. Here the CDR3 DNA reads TGCGCCAGCAAAAGGGACAGGGCGGACTATGGCTACACCTTC.

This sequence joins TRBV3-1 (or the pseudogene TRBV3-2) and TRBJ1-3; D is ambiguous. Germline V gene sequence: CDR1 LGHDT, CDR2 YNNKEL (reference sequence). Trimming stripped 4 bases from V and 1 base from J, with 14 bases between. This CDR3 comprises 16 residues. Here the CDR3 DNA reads TGTGCCAGCAGCCGAACCCGGACTCCGTCTGGAAACACCATATATTTT. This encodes CASSRTRTPSGNTIYF.

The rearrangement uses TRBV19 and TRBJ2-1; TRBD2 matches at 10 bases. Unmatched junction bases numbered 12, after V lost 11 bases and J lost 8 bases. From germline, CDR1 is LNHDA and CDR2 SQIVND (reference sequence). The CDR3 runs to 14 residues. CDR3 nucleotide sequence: TGTGCCGTAGGAAGGGCTAGCGGGAGCTATGAGCAGTTCTTC. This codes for CAVGRASGSYEQFF.

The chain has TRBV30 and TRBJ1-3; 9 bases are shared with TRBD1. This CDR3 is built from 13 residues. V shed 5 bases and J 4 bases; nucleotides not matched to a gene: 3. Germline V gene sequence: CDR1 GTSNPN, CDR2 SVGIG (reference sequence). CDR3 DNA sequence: TGTGCCTGGGGACAGGGGCAAGGAAACACCATATATTTT. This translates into CAWGQGQGNTIYF.

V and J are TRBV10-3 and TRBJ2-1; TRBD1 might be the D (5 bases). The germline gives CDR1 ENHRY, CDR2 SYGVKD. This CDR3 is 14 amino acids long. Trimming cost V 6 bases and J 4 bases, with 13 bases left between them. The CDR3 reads CAISLDTGYNEQFF. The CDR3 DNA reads TGTGCCATCAGCCTAGATACAGGTTACAATGAGCAGTTCTTC.

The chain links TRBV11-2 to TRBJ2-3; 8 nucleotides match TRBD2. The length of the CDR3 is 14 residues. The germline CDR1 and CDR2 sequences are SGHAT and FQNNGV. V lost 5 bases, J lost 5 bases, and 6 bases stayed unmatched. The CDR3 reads CASSLSGGGDTQYF. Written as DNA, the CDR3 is TGTGCCAGCAGCCTAAGCGGGGGCGGAGATACGCAGTATTTT.

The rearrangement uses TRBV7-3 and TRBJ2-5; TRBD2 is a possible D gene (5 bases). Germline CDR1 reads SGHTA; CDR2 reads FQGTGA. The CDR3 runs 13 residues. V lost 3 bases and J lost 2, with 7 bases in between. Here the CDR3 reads CASSLTTQETQYF. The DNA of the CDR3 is TGTGCCAGCAGCTTGACTACACAAGAGACCCAGTACTTC.

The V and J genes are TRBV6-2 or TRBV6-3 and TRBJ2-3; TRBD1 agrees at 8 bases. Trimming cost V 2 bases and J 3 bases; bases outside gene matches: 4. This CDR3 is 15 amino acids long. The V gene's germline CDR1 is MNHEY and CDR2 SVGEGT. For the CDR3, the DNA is TGTGCCAGCAGTTACAATCAGGGGGCGACAGATACGCAGTATTTT. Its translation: CASSYNQGATDTQYF.

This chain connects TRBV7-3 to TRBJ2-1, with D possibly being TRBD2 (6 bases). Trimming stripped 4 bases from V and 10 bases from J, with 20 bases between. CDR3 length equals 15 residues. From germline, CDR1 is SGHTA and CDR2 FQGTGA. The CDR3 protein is CASSSGTPPFGEQFF. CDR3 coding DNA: TGTGCCAGCAGCTCAGGGACTCCCCCCTTCGGAGAGCAGTTCTTC.

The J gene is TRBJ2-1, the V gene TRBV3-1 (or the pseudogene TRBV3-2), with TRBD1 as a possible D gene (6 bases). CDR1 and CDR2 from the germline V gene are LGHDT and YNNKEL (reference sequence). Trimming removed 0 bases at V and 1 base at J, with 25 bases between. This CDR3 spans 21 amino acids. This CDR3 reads CASSQDERVVDSYHSYNEQFF. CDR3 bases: TGTGCCAGCAGCCAAGATGAAAGGGTAGTGGACAGCTACCATTCCTACAATGAGCAGTTCTTC.

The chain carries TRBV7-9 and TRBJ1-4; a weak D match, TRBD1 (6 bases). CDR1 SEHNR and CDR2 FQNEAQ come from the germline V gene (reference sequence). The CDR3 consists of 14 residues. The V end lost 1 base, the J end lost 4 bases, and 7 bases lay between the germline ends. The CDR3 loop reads CASSLGQDNEKLFF. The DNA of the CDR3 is TGTGCCAGCAGCTTAGGACAGGATAATGAAAAACTGTTTTTT.

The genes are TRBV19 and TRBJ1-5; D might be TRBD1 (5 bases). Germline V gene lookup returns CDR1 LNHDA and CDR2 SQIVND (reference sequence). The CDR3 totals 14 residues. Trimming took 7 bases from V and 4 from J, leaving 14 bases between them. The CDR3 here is CASTPGGGNQPQHF. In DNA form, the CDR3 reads TGTGCCAGTACCCCTGGGGGGGGGAATCAGCCCCAGCATTTT.

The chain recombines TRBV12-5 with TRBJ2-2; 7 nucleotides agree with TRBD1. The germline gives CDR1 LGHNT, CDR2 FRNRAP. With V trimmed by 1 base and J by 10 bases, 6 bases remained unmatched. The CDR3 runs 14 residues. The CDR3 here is CASGLGQGVEELFF. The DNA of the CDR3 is TGTGCTAGTGGTTTGGGACAGGGTGTTGAGGAGCTGTTTTTT.

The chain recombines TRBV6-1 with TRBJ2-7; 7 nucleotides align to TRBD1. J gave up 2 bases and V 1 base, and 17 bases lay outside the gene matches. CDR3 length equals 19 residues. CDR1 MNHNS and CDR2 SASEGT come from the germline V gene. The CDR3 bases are TGTGCCAGCAGTGAAGGAGGTCTGGGCCGGACAGGCAATACCTACGAGCAGTACTTC. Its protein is CASSEGGLGRTGNTYEQYF.